This T cell receptor (beta chain) was found in a study of blood T cell repertoires in COVID-19 (dated by TCRdb to the early 2020s). Notes on the research overall: Collaborator samples came from the United States, Italy and Spain and covered acute and convalescent phases of COVID-19. Nearly every sample came with metadata listing a de-identified subject ID, COVID-19 status, age in years and sex. Subjects who had been exposed to COVID-19, were actively infected with it, or had recovered from it provided the deeply sampled blood TCRbeta repertoires that made up the dataset. The material from the prospective study consisted of cDNA or gDNA derived from T cells, B-cell-depleted T cells, or PBMCs. The repertoires were made available in a free public database intended to serve as a resource for research on the immune response to SARS-CoV-2. Samples came from the ongoing ImmuneRACE study (first 160 participants) plus 1,254 subjects from 6 global collaborators. Where available, HLA class I and class II types were obtained from metadata supplied by the sample provider rather than from assay-based typing. Study-wide findings and limitations: The quantity of clinical and demographic metadata differed by source and by participant and was supplied without curation.

One collaborating source in Seattle enrolled patients during active infection and followed them longitudinally through the course of disease. Collaborating institutions collected whole blood in K2EDTA tubes following their own protocols. For TCRbeta analysis, collaborators shipped samples in one of three forms: frozen whole blood, isolated PBMCs, or DNA extracted from either of those sample types. V and J are trimmed by 0 bases and 9 bases, and the gene matches miss 5 bases of the junction. There are 14 amino acids in the CDR3, from cysteine to phenylalanine inclusive. Only CDR3 DNA is held: 42 bases, read in frame from base 1. According to the germline V gene, CDR1 reads SGDLS and CDR2 reads YYNGEE. This clone has only a few counts. There is no known antigen for this receptor. No clone much larger than this one lies a single base away; base qualities are absent. TCRbeta CDR3 regions were amplified from genomic DNA by means of the immunoSEQ Assay, a bias-controlled multiplex PCR. As for the authors' bioinformatics: Nucleated cell counts per sample were estimated from amplification of reference gene primers within the assay. To quantify the absolute abundance of each unique TCRbeta CDR3 rearrangement, sequence reads were collapsed and filtered. For each sample, productive Simpson clonality was calculated as the square root of Simpson's diversity index across productive rearrangements. The source is immuneACCESS, and TCRdb retained only in-frame sequences with V and J called. Part of the clones is not carried over; for the studies checked, unresolved V genes explain less than half of this, and the remainder is unexplained. V, J and clone size were drawn from that table, and D and trimming were deduced from the DNA. This sample has 100,000 to 150,000 clones in its table, and roughly four fifths of those were observed once. The ten largest clones represent 6% of the sample.

In this chain, TRBV9 is recombined with TRBJ2-1; 8 central nucleotides agree with TRBD2. Specimen: peripheral blood. The sequence derives from a man aged 80 or over with COVID-19, enrolled during active disease. The nucleotide sequence reads as follows: TGTGCCAGCAGCGTAGTGGGACTAGGGGGTGAGCAGTTCTTC. The resulting protein is CASSVVGLGGEQFF.